This is a list of T cell receptor beta chains from one sample in a study of T cells in Graves' hyperthyroidism and ophthalmopathy. TCRdb analysed the multiplex PCR reads with MiXCR anew, one entry per CDR3 protein. In the table there are about 280,000 distinct CDR3 sequences, 20% to 30% of which are singletons. The sequenced sample was blood. The receptors shown here come from a man in his forties with Graves' hyperthyroidism that later progressed to Graves' ophthalmopathy. Both conserved end residues are part of each CDR3. A D gene is named only where the DNA matches it firmly. Clone size is stated in some rows and not others, as once, few, many or a class when expanded.

D gene,J gene,clone size,V gene,CDR3 DNA,CDR3 protein
TRBD1,TRBJ2-7,many,TRBV20-1,TGCAGTGCTAGAGTAGGGGACAGGGGGGGCGCCGCCTACGAGCAGTACTTC,CSARVGDRGGAAYEQYF
.,TRBJ2-7,.,TRBV6-2/TRBV6-3,TGTGCCAGCAGTTCCCGAAGGGGTACCCCCTACGAGCAGTACTTC,CASSSRRGTPYEQYF
.,TRBJ1-1,.,TRBV3-1,TGTGCCAGCAGCCAAGGGGCTTGGGCTGGGACTGAAGCTTTCTTT,CASSQGAWAGTEAFF
.,TRBJ2-7,many,TRBV30,TGTGCCTGGAGTGTTCCGGGACCTCATGAGCAGTACTTC,CAWSVPGPHEQYF
.,TRBJ2-7,few,TRBV6-5,TGTGCCAGCAGTTACTCGTCGGTAGCCGGCGACTACGAGCAGTACTTC,CASSYSSVAGDYEQYF
.,TRBJ2-2,many,TRBV25-1,TGTGCCAGCAGTGAACCCTACGGATCGAACACCGGGGAGCTGTTTTTT,CASSEPYGSNTGELFF
.,TRBJ1-5,many,TRBV6-5,TGTGCCAGCAGTAGGGGGATCAATCAGCCCCAGCATTTT,CASSRGINQPQHF
.,TRBJ2-7,.,TRBV28,TGTGCCAGCAGCGGCGTACTAGAGGCGCGGGAGCAGTACTTC,CASSGVLEAREQYF
.,TRBJ2-2,many,TRBV13,TGTGCCAGCAGCGCGGACAGATATTACACCGGGGAGCTGTTTTTT,CASSADRYYTGELFF
.,TRBJ1-1,many,TRBV5-1,TGCGCCAGCAGCTTGGAGTATGGGGAAACTGAAGCTTTCTTT,CASSLEYGETEAFF
.,TRBJ1-3,many,TRBV13,TGTGCCAGCAGCCGAACGGAAGGAAACACCATATATTTT,CASSRTEGNTIYF
.,TRBJ1-5,.,TRBV6-1,TGTGCCAGCAGTCAGGGCAGCCTCCCCGGTCAGCCCCAGCATTTT,CASSQGSLPGQPQHF
.,TRBJ2-7,many,TRBV5-1,TGCGCCAGCAGCTTGGCCAGGCTGCAAAACCTAATCTACGAGCAGTACTTC,CASSLARLQNLIYEQYF
.,TRBJ1-1,many,TRBV5-1,TGCGCCAGCAGCCGGGTCCGAAACACTGAAGCTTTCTTT,CASSRVRNTEAFF
.,TRBJ2-2,.,TRBV5-5,TGTGCCAGCAGTTCCGGGCCGGGGATCGGGGAGCTGTTTTTT,CASSSGPGIGELFF
TRBD1,TRBJ2-5,many,TRBV29-1,TGCAGCGTTGATCGGGACAGGGGGCGAGAGACCCAGTACTTC,CSVDRDRGRETQYF
.,TRBJ1-1,many,TRBV11-1,TGTGCCAGCAGCTTAGAGGCAGGGCCGAACACTGAAGCTTTCTTT,CASSLEAGPNTEAFF
.,TRBJ2-7,.,TRBV20-1,TGCAGTGCTAGAGATCCGAGGGGTGAGGGACGGAACGAGCAGTACTTC,CSARDPRGEGRNEQYF
.,TRBJ2-5,many,TRBV30,TGTGCCTGGTCCCGGGACACCCGAGACCAAGAGACCCAGTACTTC,CAWSRDTRDQETQYF
.,TRBJ2-5,.,TRBV7-2,TGTGCCAGCAGCTTAGCGCTGGGGACCCAGTACTTC,CASSLALGTQYF
TRBD2,TRBJ2-7,many,TRBV27,TGTGCCAGCAGTTTCAGCGGGATCGGCGAGCAGTACTTC,CASSFSGIGEQYF
TRBD2,TRBJ2-5,.,TRBV6-1,TGTGCCAGCAGCACAACTAGCGGGGGAGAGACCCAGTACTTC,CASSTTSGGETQYF
.,TRBJ2-2,many,TRBV12-3/TRBV12-4,TGTGCCAGCAGTTTAGTTTTGAACACACGAGCCACCGGGGAGCTGTTTTTT,CASSLVLNTRATGELFF
.,TRBJ2-6,many,TRBV6-4,TGTGCCAGCAGGACGCCGGGCGGCAGGGGAGTCGGAGGGGCCAACGTCCTGACTTTC,CASRTPGGRGVGGANVLTF
TRBD1,TRBJ2-5,.,TRBV6-5,TGTGCCAGCAGACTCGACAGGGTGAAGACCCAGTACTTC,CASRLDRVKTQYF
TRBD1,TRBJ2-5,many,TRBV20-1,TGCAGTGCTACCCGGGACAGGATACAAGAGACCCAGTACTTC,CSATRDRIQETQYF
.,TRBJ1-1,.,TRBV10-3,TGTGCCATCAGTAAATCTTTCGGGACGGTGAACACTGAAGCTTTCTTT,CAISKSFGTVNTEAFF
.,TRBJ1-6,.,TRBV2,TGTGCCAGCAGCGTATCCGGGTCACATAATTCACCCCTCCACTTT,CASSVSGSHNSPLHF
.,TRBJ1-2,many,TRBV12-3/TRBV12-4,TGTGCCAGCAGTTTAATCGGGGATAACTATGGCTACACCTTC,CASSLIGDNYGYTF
.,TRBJ2-2,.,TRBV2,TGTGCCAGCAGTGTTAGGACTGCGAACACCGGGGAGCTGTTTTTT,CASSVRTANTGELFF
.,TRBJ1-5,.,TRBV11-2,TGTGCCAGCAGCTTAAGGGGTTCAGGGGTAAGGAGCAATCAGCCCCAGCATTTT,CASSLRGSGVRSNQPQHF
.,TRBJ2-7,many,TRBV5-6,TGTGCCAGCAGCTTGGGACTGGACGAGCAGTACTTC,CASSLGLDEQYF
TRBD1,TRBJ2-7,.,TRBV5-1,TGCGCCAGCAGCTTGGTTGGACAGGGGGCGCTTGTCCACGAGCAGTACTTC,CASSLVGQGALVHEQYF
.,TRBJ1-5,many,TRBV5-4,TGTGCCAGCAGCCCGCTCAGCAATCAGCCCCAGCATTTT,CASSPLSNQPQHF
TRBD2,TRBJ2-5,.,TRBV6-2/TRBV6-3,TGTGCCAGCAGTTACAATAGCGGGAGCGGTGAGACCCAGTACTTC,CASSYNSGSGETQYF
.,TRBJ1-5,.,TRBV18,TGTGCCAGCTCACCGAGTCCTTCGGATCAGCCCCAGCATTTT,CASSPSPSDQPQHF
.,TRBJ2-5,.,TRBV18,TGTGCCAGCTCACCAGGGGGCAGAGGAGAGACCCAGTACTTC,CASSPGGRGETQYF
.,TRBJ2-1,many,TRBV12-3/TRBV12-4,TGTGCCAGCAGTTTTACTCACAATGAGCAGTTCTTC,CASSFTHNEQFF
TRBD2,TRBJ2-7,many,TRBV28,TGTGCCAGCAGTTTAAAAACTAGCGGGACCAGAAGTTTCGAGCAGTACTTC,CASSLKTSGTRSFEQYF
.,TRBJ1-1,few,TRBV6-2/TRBV6-3,TGTGCCACTGGAGTCGGGCTGTGGAACACTGAAGCTTTCTTT,CATGVGLWNTEAFF
TRBD1,TRBJ1-5,.,TRBV11-2,TGTGCCAGCAGCAATCGACAGGGTCACAGCAATCAGCCCCAGCATTTT,CASSNRQGHSNQPQHF
.,TRBJ2-2,many,TRBV12-3/TRBV12-4,TGTGCCAGCAACCTCGGTATGGTAGAGGCCACCGGGGAGCTGTTTTTT,CASNLGMVEATGELFF
.,TRBJ1-1,.,TRBV30,TGTGCCTGGAACGAGGGGGACACTGAAGCTTTCTTT,CAWNEGDTEAFF